The 20 T cell receptor beta chains below were found in one sample sequenced in a study of CD8+CD57+ T cells in acquired aplastic anemia (dated by TCRdb to the late 2010s). The sequencing machine was an Illumina HiSeq 2000. Genomic DNA served as template for TCR beta VDJ combination and CDR3 sequence profiling. TCRdb trimmed public reads at Q25 via fastp, called clones via MiXCR and kept in-frame beta chains. Entries are consolidated by CDR3 protein sequence, retaining the most common genes and DNA. This sample comprises tens of thousands of distinct CDR3 sequences, roughly 72% of them detected only once. The ten biggest clones cover approximately 80% of the sample. The patients picked for sequencing were ones in whom flow cytometry had shown an expansion of CD8+CD57+ cells. The sample comprised sorted CD4+, CD8+, or CD8+CD57+ T cells (not recorded which) from PBMCs. The receptors were gathered from a human donor with aplastic anemia.

The genes are TRBV7-6 and TRBJ1-3, with 7 positions matching TRBD1. The CDR3 has 14 residues. The V and J ends lost 5 bases and 8 bases, in that order; junction bases with no gene match: 9. CDR1 is SGHVS and CDR2 is FNYEAQ in the germline V gene. The CDR3 reads CASSPGQRVDTIYF. In nucleotides, the CDR3 is TGTGCCAGCAGCCCGGGACAGAGGGTGGACACCATATATTTT.

This chain connects TRBV19 to TRBJ2-7, with 8 positions matching TRBD2. CDR1 is LNHDA, CDR2 SQIVND, per germline (reference sequence). The V and J ends lost 5 bases and 2 bases, in that order; junction bases with no gene match: 5. The CDR3 runs to 14 residues. The CDR3 DNA reads as TGTGCCAGTAGTTTTCGGGAGGGCCCCTACGAGCAGTACTTC. Protein sequence: CASSFREGPYEQYF.

The sample holds one count of this clonotype. This rearrangement joins TRBV2 to TRBJ1-3; D not certain. The CDR3 runs 14 residues. From germline, CDR1 is SNHLY and CDR2 FYNNEI. The V end was cut by 5 bases, the J end by 1 base, with 9 bases between. In nucleotides, the CDR3 is TGTGCCAGCAGTTTAGGGAATTCTGGAAACACCATATATTTT. Translating gives CASSLGNSGNTIYF.

CDR3: CASSQENQPQHF. As DNA, the CDR3 is TGCGCCAGCAGCCAAGAAAATCAGCCCCAGCATTTT. The rearrangement joins TRBV4-1 to TRBJ1-5; no clear D. The CDR3 covers 12 residues. V was trimmed by 0 bases and J by 4 bases, leaving 1 base between them. CDR1 and CDR2 (germline): MGHRA, YSYEKL.

V and J are TRBV7-2 and TRBJ2-5; TRBD1 or TRBD2 may be the D gene (6 bases each). The J call may not be correct, given that the DNA end is closer to TRBJ2-7. CDR1 and CDR2 from the germline V gene are SGHTA and FQGNSA. The CDR3 covers 13 residues. Here the CDR3 DNA reads TGTGCCAGCAGCTTCTCGAGGGGGGCCGAGCAGTACTTC. Translating it yields CASSFSRGAEQYF.

The V and J genes are TRBV29-1 and TRBJ2-7; a weak D match, TRBD1 (6 bases). This CDR3 is built from 13 residues. CDR1 is SQVTM, CDR2 ANQGSEA, per germline. The V gene lost 6 bases and the J gene lost 0 bases, with 12 bases spanning the gap. DNA of the CDR3: TGCAGCGTACCCAGGGGAAGCTCCTACGAGCAGTACTTC. Translation: CSVPRGSSYEQYF.

In this sample, this clonotype turned up a few times. This sequence joins TRBV10-3 and TRBJ2-5, with 7 bases that match TRBD2. This CDR3 has 12 residues. The junction had 0 bases not matched to a gene; V was cut back by 8 bases and J by 0 bases. Germline assignment: CDR1 ENHRY and CDR2 SYGVKD. The CDR3 region is CAIGTNQETQYF. Written as DNA, the CDR3 is TGTGCCATCGGGACTAACCAAGAGACCCAGTACTTC.

This sequence joins TRBV20-1 and TRBJ2-7, with 12 bases matching TRBD2. CDR3 length equals 15 residues. The germline V gene encodes CDR1 DFQATT and CDR2 SNEGSKA (reference sequence). Trimming cost V 3 bases and J 4 bases; bases outside gene matches: 7. CDR3 nucleotide sequence: TGCAGTGCTAGCAGGGCCCTAGCGGGGGGGTACGAGCAGTACTTC. Protein product: CSASRALAGGYEQYF.

The CDR3 here is CSAGGQLGEQYF. In nucleotides, the CDR3 is TGCAGTGCTGGAGGGCAATTGGGGGAGCAGTACTTC. The rearrangement links TRBV20-1 to TRBJ2-7, with D possibly TRBD2 on 6 matching bases. V lost 5 bases, J lost 7 bases, and 15 bases lay in between. The CDR3 spans 12 residues. In germline, CDR1 is DFQATT, CDR2 SNEGSKA (reference sequence).

CDR3 sequence reads: CASSLVGLGIQETQYF. CDR3 DNA sequence: TGTGCCAGCAGCTTAGTCGGACTGGGGATTCAAGAGACCCAGTACTTC. The chain has TRBV7-2 and TRBJ2-5; the D gene is possibly TRBD2 (5 bases). V dropped 1 base and J dropped 2 bases, with 14 bases sitting between them. The V gene's germline CDR1 is SGHTA and CDR2 FQGNSA. This CDR3 is built from 16 residues. The whole variable domain, filled in from reference TRBV7-2 and TRBJ2-5, reads GAGVSQSPSNKVTEKGKDVELRCDPISGHTALYWYRQSLGQGLEFLIYFQGNSAPDKSGLPSDRFSAERTGGSVSTLTIQRTQQEDSAVYLCASSLVGLGIQETQYFGPGTRLLVL.

The CDR3 reads CAVAKTGRETQYF. CDR3 coding DNA: TGTGCCGTGGCAAAGACAGGGCGAGAGACCCAGTACTTC. The chain has TRBV15 and TRBJ2-5; 7 nucleotides match TRBD1. V shed 11 bases, J shed 4 bases, and the junction held 10 bases outside the gene matches. The CDR3 sequence is 13 residues long. Germline assignment: CDR1 LNHNV and CDR2 YYDKDF (reference sequence).

The V and J genes are TRBV20-1 and TRBJ1-2; D call uncertain. The length of the CDR3 is 12 residues. Trimming removed 3 bases from V and 7 bases from J, with 12 bases in between. Per germline, CDR1 DFQATT and CDR2 SNEGSKA (reference sequence). CDR3 sequence: CSASNKIGGYTF. The DNA of the CDR3 is TGCAGTGCTAGTAATAAAATTGGTGGCTACACCTTC.

The chain has TRBV11-2 and TRBJ1-5, with D possibly TRBD1 on 5 matching bases. V was cut by 5 bases and J by 6 bases, with 17 bases left in between. The V gene's germline CDR1 is SGHAT and CDR2 FQNNGV. The CDR3 runs 15 residues. Written as DNA, the CDR3 is TGTGCCAGCAGCCAGTGGGCAGGGTCCGGTCAGCCCCAGCATTTT. This gives the protein CASSQWAGSGQPQHF.

The V call is TRBV4-1, the J call TRBJ2-3; no clear D. V lost 0 bases to trimming and J lost 4 bases, with 14 bases between them. The CDR3 is 16 amino acids. The germline V gene encodes CDR1 MGHRA and CDR2 YSYEKL. CDR3 amino acids: CASSQEYARSADTQYF. The CDR3 nucleotides read TGCGCCAGCAGCCAAGAGTATGCTAGGAGCGCAGATACGCAGTATTTT.

J is TRBJ2-1 and V is TRBV10-2; D is possibly TRBD1 (6 bases). CDR1 is WSHSY and CDR2 is SAAADI in the germline V gene. The V and J ends lost 0 bases and 2 bases respectively, with 8 bases between them. CDR3 length equals 15 residues. CDR3 sequence: CASSESGGTYNEQFF. The DNA of the CDR3 is TGCGCCAGCAGTGAGTCAGGGGGTACCTACAATGAGCAGTTCTTC.

The rearrangement links TRBV24-1 to TRBJ2-3; D might be TRBD1 (5 bases). This CDR3 comprises 14 residues. Trimming took off 7 bases at V and 2 bases at J, with 12 bases between the two ends. The germline V gene has CDR1 KGHDR and CDR2 SFDVKD. This CDR3 is CATSEWGTTDTQYF. DNA of the CDR3: TGTGCCACCAGCGAATGGGGCACCACAGATACGCAGTATTTT.

CDR3 DNA sequence: TGTGCCAGTATGAGGGGCCCCGCGACAGGGGGCGGGGAGACTGAAGCTTTCTTT. Translated: CASMRGPATGGGETEAFF. The chain combines TRBV19 with TRBJ1-1; 10 nucleotides agree with TRBD1. The trim removed 7 bases at V and 5 bases at J, leaving 19 bases unmatched. CDR1 is LNHDA, CDR2 SQIVND, per germline (reference sequence). This CDR3 has 18 amino acids.

The chain has TRBV29-1 and TRBJ2-2, with D unresolved. CDR3 size: 10 residues. The V end lost 5 bases, the J end lost 7 bases, and 5 bases lay between the germline ends. The germline V gene has CDR1 SQVTM and CDR2 ANQGSEA. CDR3: CSVYVGELFF. CDR3 DNA sequence: TGCAGCGTTTATGTCGGGGAGCTGTTTTTT.

The chain is built from TRBV20-1 and TRBJ1-2; no definite D call. Trimming shortened V by 4 bases and J by 2 bases, and 8 bases separated the two germline ends. Germline CDR1 reads DFQATT; CDR2 reads SNEGSKA (reference sequence). This CDR3 comprises 12 residues. For the CDR3, the DNA is TGCAGTGCTAAAAGCGGGAACTATGGCTACACCTTC. Its protein is CSAKSGNYGYTF.

The CDR3 bases are TGTGCCAGTATTAGGCAGGGCGGTTCACCCCTCCACTTT. Translating it yields CASIRQGGSPLHF. The chain carries TRBV19 and TRBJ1-6, with D maybe TRBD1 (5 bases). Germline V gene lookup returns CDR1 LNHDA and CDR2 SQIVND (reference sequence). This CDR3 region has 13 residues. Trimming removed 7 bases from V and 9 bases from J, with 13 bases in between.